This T cell receptor beta chain derives from a study of blood T cell repertoires in COVID-19. Study information: Sources were T cells, B-cell-depleted T cells, or PBMCs; the material itself was cDNA or gDNA.

In the original processing: Amplification from reference gene primers served as the basis for estimated nucleated cell counts. Some clones are missing from TCRdb's copy, which holds only in-frame ones; the method was immunoSEQ multiplex PCR. The D gene and trimming were derived from the DNA, and the V and J assignments and clone size from that table. Of under 200,000 clones in the sample, more than 60% were seen once. This receptor was obtained from a man aged 55 to 69 with acute or convalescent COVID-19. Sequencing was performed on peripheral blood.

The CDR3 here is CATSSTSGGTIAETQYF. The CDR3 DNA is TGTGCCACCAGTTCAACTAGCGGGGGGACGATAGCAGAGACCCAGTACTTC. V usage is TRBV24-1 and J usage is TRBJ2-5; 12 bases are a match to TRBD2. The CDR3 contains 17 residues. The germline CDR1 and CDR2 sequences are KGHDR and SFDVKD. Trimming at V came to 6 bases and at J to 4 bases, leaving 11 bases not matched to a gene.